Reported below is one TCR beta chain. This entry belongs to a study of blood T cell repertoires in COVID-19. Study-level information: Samples representing acute and convalescent COVID-19 were sourced from the United States, Italy and Spain. PBMCs, B-cell-depleted T cells, or T cells provided the cDNA or gDNA that made up the material.

CDR3 length: 16 residues. CDR1 is SGHRS and CDR2 is YFSETQ in the germline V gene. Trimming cost V 5 bases and J 7 bases; bases outside gene matches: 11. Per the study methods: Amplification from reference gene primers served as the basis for estimated nucleated cell counts. The repertoire was sequenced with immunoSEQ multiplex PCR; TCRdb's copy has only in-frame clones and lacks some. V and J calls and clone size are given by that table; D and trimming were obtained from the DNA. The sample consists of some 66,000 clones, around 84% of them appearing once. This rearrangement joins TRBV5-1 to TRBJ2-7; TRBD2 aligns across 14 bases. Sequenced sample: peripheral blood. The TCR originated in a man in his fifties or sixties with active COVID-19. CDR3 sequence: CASSLGTSGRRREQYV. CDR3 DNA: TGCGCCAGCAGTCTCGGGACTAGCGGGAGACGGAGGGAGCAGTACGTC.